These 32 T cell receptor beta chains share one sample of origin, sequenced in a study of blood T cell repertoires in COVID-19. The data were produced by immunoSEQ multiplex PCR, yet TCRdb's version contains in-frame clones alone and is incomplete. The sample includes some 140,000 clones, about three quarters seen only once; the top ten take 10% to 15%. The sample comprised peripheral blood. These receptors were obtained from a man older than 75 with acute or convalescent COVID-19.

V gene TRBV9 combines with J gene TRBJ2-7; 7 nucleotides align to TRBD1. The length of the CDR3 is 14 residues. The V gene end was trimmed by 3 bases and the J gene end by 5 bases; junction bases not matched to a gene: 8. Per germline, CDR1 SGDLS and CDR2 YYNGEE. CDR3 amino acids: CASSAGTAGNEQYF. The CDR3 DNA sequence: TGTGCCAGCAGCGCCGGGACAGCTGGAAACGAGCAGTACTTC.

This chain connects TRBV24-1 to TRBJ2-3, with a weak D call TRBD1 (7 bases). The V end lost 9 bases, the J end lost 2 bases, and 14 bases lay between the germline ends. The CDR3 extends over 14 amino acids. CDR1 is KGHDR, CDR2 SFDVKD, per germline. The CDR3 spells CATGGDSPTDTQYF. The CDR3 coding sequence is TGTGCCACCGGCGGGGACAGCCCCACAGATACGCAGTATTTT.

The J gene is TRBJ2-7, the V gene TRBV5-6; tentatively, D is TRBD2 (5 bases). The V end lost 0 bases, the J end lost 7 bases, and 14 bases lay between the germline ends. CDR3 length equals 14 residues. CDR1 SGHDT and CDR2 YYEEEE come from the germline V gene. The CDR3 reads CASSLGTGPREQYF. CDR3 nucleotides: TGTGCCAGCAGCTTGGGGACTGGCCCCCGGGAGCAGTACTTC. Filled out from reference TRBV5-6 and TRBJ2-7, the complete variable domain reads DAGVTQSPTHLIKTRGQQVTLRCSPKSGHDTVSWYQQALGQGPQFIFQYYEEEERQRGNFPDRFSGHQFPNYSSELNVNALLLGDSALYLCASSLGTGPREQYFGPGTRLTVT.

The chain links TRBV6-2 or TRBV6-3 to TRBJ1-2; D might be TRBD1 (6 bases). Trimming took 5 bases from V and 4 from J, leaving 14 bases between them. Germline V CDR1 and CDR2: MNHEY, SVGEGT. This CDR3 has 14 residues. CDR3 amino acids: CASSLTGYGYGYTF. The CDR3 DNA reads TGTGCCAGCAGTCTCACAGGGTACGGCTATGGCTACACCTTC.

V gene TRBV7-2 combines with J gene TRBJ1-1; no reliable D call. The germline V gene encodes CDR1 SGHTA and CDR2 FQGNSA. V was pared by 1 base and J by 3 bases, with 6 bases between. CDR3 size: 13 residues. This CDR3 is CASSLVAYTEAFF. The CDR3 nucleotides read TGTGCCAGCAGCTTAGTGGCTTACACTGAAGCTTTCTTT.

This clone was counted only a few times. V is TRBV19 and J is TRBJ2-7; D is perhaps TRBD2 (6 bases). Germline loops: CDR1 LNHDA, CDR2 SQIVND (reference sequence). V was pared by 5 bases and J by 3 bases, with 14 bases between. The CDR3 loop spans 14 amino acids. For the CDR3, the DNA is TGTGCCAGTAGTTCCCGGGAGCTGGGCTACGAGCAGTACTTC. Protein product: CASSSRELGYEQYF.

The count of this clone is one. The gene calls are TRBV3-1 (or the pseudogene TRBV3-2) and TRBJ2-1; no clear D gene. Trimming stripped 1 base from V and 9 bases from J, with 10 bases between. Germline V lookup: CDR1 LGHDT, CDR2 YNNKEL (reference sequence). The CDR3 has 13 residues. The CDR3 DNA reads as TGTGCCAGCAGCCAAGGGCGGTATGGTGAGCAGTTCTTC. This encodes CASSQGRYGEQFF.

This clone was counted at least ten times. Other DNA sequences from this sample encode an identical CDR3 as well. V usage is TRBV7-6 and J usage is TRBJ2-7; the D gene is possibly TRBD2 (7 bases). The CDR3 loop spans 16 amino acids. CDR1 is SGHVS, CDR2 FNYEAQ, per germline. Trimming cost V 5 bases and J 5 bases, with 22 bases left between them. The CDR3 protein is CASSIKRDNRGNEQYF. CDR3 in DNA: TGTGCCAGCAGCATCAAGCGGGACAACCGGGGGAACGAGCAGTACTTC.

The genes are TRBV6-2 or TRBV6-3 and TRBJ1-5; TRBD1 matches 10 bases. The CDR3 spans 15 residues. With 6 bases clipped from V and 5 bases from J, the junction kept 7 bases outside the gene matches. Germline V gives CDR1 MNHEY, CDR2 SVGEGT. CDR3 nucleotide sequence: TGTGCCAGCAGCCAGCGAGGGACAGGGGATCAGCCCCAGCATTTT. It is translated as CASSQRGTGDQPQHF.

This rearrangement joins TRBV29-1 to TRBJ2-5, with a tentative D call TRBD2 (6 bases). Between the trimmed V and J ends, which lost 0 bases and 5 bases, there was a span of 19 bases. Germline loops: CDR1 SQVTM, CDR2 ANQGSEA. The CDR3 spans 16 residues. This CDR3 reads CSVEDRATRWWETQYF. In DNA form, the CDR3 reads TGCAGCGTTGAAGATAGGGCGACTAGATGGTGGGAGACCCAGTACTTC.

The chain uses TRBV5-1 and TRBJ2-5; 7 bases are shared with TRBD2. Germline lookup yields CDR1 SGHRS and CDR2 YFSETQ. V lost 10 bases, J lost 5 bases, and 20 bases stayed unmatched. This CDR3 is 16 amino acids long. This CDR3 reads CASELEAGRAWETQYF. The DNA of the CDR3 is TGCGCCTCAGAATTGGAAGCGGGAAGGGCATGGGAGACCCAGTACTTC.

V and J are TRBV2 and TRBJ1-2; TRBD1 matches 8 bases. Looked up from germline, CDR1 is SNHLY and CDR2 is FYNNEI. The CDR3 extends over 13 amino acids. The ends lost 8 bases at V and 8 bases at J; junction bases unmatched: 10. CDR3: CASGPGQGAGYTF. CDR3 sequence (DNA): TGTGCCAGCGGACCCGGACAGGGCGCCGGCTACACCTTC.

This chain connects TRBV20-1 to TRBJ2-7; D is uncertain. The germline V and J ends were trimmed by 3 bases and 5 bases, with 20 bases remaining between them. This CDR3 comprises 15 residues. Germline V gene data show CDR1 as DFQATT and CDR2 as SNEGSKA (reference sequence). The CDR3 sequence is CSASYARDFKDEQYF. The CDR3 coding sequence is TGCAGTGCTAGTTATGCCCGCGACTTCAAGGACGAGCAGTACTTC.

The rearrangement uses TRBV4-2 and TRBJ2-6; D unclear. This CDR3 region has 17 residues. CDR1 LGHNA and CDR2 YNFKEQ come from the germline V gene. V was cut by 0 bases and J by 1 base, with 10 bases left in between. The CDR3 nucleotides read TGTGCCAGCAGCCAAGATTTAAGAACTTCTGGGGCCAACGTCCTGACTTTC. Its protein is CASSQDLRTSGANVLTF.

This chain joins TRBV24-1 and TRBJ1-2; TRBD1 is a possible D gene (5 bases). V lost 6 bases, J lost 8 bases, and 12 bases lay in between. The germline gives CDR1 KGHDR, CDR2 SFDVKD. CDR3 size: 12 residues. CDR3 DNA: TGTGCCACCAGTTCTTCCCCAGGGGGCTACACCTTC. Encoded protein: CATSSSPGGYTF.

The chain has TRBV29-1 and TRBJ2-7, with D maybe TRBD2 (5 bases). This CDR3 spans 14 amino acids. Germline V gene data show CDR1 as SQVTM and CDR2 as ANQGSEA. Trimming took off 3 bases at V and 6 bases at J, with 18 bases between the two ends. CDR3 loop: CSVDKTGVYSEQYF. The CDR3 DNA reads TGCAGCGTTGATAAGACCGGGGTCTATAGCGAGCAGTACTTC.

The CDR3 loop is CASSPRDRAYASTDTQYF. Written as DNA, the CDR3 is TGTGCCAGCTCACCCCGGGACAGGGCTTACGCTAGCACAGATACGCAGTATTTT. The J gene is TRBJ2-3, the V gene TRBV18; TRBD1 matches at 9 bases. Germline CDR1 is KGHSH and CDR2 is LQKENI. V shed 3 bases, J shed 0 bases, and the junction held 10 bases outside the gene matches. The CDR3 runs to 18 residues.

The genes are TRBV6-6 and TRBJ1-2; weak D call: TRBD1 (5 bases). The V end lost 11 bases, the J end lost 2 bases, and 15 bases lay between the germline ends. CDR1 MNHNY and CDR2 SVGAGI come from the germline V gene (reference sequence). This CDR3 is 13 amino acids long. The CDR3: CAHRTGQNYGYTF. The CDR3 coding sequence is TGTGCCCACAGAACAGGACAAAACTATGGCTACACCTTC.

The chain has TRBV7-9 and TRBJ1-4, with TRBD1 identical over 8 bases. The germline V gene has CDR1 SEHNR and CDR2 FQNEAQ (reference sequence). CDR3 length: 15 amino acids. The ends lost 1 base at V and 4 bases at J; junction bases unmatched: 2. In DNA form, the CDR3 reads TGTGCCAGCAGCTTAGGGACAGGGAATAATGAAAAACTGTTTTTT. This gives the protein CASSLGTGNNEKLFF.

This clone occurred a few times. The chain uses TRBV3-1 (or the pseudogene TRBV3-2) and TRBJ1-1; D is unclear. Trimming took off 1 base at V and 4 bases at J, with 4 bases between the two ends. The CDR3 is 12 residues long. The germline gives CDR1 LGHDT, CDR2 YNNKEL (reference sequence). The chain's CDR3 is CASSQVRTEAFF. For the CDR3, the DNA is TGTGCCAGCAGCCAAGTGCGCACTGAAGCTTTCTTT.

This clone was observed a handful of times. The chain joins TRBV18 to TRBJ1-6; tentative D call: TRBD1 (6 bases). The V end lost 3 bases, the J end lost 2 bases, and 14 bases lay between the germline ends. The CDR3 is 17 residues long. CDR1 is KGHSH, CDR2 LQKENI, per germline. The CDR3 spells CASSPRQASPYNSPLHF. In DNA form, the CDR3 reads TGTGCCAGCTCACCCAGACAGGCCAGTCCCTATAATTCACCCCTCCACTTT. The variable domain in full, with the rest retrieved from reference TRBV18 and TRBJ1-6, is NAGVMQNPRHLVRRRGQEARLRCSPMKGHSHVYWYRQLPEEGLKFMVYLQKENIIDESGMPKERFSAEFPKEGPSILRIQQVVRGDSAAYFCASSPRQASPYNSPLHFGNGTRLTVT.

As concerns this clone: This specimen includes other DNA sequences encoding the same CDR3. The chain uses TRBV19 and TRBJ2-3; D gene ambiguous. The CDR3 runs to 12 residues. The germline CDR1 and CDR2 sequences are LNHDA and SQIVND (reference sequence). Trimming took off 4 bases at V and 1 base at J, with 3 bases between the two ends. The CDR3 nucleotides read TGTGCCAGTAGTACGGGCACAGATACGCAGTATTTT. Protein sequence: CASSTGTDTQYF.

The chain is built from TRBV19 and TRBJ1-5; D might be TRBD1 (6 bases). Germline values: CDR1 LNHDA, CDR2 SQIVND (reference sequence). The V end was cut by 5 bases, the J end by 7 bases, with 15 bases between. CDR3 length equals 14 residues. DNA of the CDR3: TGTGCCAGTAGTGTCACAGGGTTCGGGCAGCCCCAGCATTTT. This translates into CASSVTGFGQPQHF.

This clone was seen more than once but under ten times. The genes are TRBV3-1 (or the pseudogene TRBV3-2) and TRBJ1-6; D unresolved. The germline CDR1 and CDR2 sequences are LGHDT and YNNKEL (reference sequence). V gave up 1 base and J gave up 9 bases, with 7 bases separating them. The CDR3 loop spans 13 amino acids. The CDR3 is CASSQVGSSPLHF. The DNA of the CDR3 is TGTGCCAGCAGCCAAGTGGGGAGTTCACCCCTCCACTTT.

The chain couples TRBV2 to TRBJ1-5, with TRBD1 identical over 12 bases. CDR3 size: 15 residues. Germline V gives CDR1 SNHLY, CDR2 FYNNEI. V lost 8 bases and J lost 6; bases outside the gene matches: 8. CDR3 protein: CASSRGTGGFQPQHF. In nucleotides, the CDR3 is TGTGCCAGCTCCCGCGGGACAGGGGGCTTTCAGCCCCAGCATTTT.

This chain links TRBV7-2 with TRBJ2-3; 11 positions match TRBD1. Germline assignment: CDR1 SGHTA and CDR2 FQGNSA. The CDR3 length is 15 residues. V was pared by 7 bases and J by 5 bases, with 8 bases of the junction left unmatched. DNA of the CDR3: TGTGCCAGCAAGAGGACAGGGGGCGCCGGAGATACGCAGTATTTT. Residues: CASKRTGGAGDTQYF.

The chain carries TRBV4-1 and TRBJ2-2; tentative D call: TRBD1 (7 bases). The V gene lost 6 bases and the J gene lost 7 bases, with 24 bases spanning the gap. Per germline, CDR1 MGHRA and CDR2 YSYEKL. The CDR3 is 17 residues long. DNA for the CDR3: TGCGCCAGCAGTCCACAGGGGCGCAGGGGGGTAGGCGGGGAGCTGTTTTTT. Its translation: CASSPQGRRGVGGELFF.

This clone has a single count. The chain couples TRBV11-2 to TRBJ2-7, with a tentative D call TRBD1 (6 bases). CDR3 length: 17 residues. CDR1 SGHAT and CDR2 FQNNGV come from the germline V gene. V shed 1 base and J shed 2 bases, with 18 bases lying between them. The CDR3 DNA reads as TGTGCCAGCAGCTTAGTGGCCAGGGGCGACGCGGCCTACGAGCAGTACTTC. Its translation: CASSLVARGDAAYEQYF.

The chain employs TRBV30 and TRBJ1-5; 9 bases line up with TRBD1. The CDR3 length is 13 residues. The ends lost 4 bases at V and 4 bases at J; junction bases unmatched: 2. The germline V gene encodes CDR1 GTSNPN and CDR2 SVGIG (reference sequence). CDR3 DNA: TGTGCCTGGACTGGGACAGGGAATCAGCCCCAGCATTTT. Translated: CAWTGTGNQPQHF.

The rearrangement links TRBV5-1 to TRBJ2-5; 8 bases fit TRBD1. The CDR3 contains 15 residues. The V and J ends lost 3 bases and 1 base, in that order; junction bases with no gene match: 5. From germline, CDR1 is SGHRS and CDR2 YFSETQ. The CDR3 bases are TGCGCCAGCAGCTCTACAGGGGGTCCCCAAGAGACCCAGTACTTC. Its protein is CASSSTGGPQETQYF.

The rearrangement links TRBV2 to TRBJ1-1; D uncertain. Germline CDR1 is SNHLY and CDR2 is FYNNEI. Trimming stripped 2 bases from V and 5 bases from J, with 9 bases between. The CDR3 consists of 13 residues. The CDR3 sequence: CASSEQVGTEAFF. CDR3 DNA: TGTGCCAGCAGTGAACAGGTTGGTACTGAAGCTTTCTTT.

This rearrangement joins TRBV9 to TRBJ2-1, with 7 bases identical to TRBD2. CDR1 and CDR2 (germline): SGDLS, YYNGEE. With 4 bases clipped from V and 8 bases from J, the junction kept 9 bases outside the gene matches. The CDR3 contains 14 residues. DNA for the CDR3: TGTGCCAGCAGCCCCCGGACTAGTCACGATGAGCAGTTCTTC. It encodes CASSPRTSHDEQFF.